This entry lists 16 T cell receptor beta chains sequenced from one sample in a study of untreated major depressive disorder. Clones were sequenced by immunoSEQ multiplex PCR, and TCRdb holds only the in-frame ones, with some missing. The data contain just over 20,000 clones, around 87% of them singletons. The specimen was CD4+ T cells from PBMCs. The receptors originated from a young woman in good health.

As DNA, the CDR3 is TGTGCCAGCAGTTTATCTTTGCATTTGGTCGGTAACTATGGCTACACCTTC. It specifies CASSLSLHLVGNYGYTF. The gene calls are TRBV27 and TRBJ1-2; D unclear. The CDR3 runs 17 residues. Trimming removed 0 bases at V and 1 base at J, with 15 bases between. The V gene's germline CDR1 is MNHEY and CDR2 SMNVEV (reference sequence).

CDR3 in DNA: TGTGCCAGCAGCTTAGGGACAACAAGCTATGGCTACACCTTC. The encoded protein is CASSLGTTSYGYTF. This chain connects TRBV7-6 to TRBJ1-2, with a tentative D call TRBD1 (5 bases). V lost 1 base, J lost 4 bases, and 10 bases lay in between. Germline lookup yields CDR1 SGHVS and CDR2 FNYEAQ. CDR3 length: 14 amino acids.

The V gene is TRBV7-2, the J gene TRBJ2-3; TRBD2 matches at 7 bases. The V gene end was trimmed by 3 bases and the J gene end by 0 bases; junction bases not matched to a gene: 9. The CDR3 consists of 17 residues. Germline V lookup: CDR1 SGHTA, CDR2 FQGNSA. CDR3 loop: CASSFASGPASTDTQYF. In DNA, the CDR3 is TGTGCCAGCAGCTTTGCTAGCGGACCCGCTAGCACAGATACGCAGTATTTT. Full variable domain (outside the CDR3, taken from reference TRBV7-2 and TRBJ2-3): GAGVSQSPSNKVTEKGKDVELRCDPISGHTALYWYRQSLGQGLEFLIYFQGNSAPDKSGLPSDRFSAERTGGSVSTLTIQRTQQEDSAVYLCASSFASGPASTDTQYFGPGTRLTVL.

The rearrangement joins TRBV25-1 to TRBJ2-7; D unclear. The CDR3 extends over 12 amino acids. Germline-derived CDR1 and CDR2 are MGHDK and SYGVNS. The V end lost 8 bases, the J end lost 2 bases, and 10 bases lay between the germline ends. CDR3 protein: CASGEGPYEQYF. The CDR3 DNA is TGTGCCAGCGGAGAAGGTCCCTACGAGCAGTACTTC.

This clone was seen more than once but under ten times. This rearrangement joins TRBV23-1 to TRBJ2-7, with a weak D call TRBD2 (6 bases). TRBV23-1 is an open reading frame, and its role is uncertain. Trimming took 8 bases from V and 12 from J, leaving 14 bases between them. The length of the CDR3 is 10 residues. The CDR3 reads CASRHPRGYF. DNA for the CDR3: TGCGCCAGCCGCCACCCGCGGGGGTACTTC.

The CDR3 DNA reads as TGCGCCAGCAGCTTGGGGCAGCGCCCGAACTACGAGCAGTACTTC. It is translated as CASSLGQRPNYEQYF. This rearrangement joins TRBV5-1 to TRBJ2-7; D is undetermined. Germline CDR1 reads SGHRS; CDR2 reads YFSETQ. This CDR3 contains 15 residues. The V end lost 0 bases, the J end lost 3 bases, and 13 bases lay between the germline ends.

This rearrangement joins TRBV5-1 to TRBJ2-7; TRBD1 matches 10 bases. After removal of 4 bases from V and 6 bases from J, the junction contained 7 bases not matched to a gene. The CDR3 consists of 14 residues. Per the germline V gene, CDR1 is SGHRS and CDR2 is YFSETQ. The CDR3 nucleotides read TGCGCCAGCAGCCCTAACCGGGACAGGGGCGAGCAGTACTTC. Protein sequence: CASSPNRDRGEQYF. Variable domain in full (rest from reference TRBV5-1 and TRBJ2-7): KAGVTQTPRYLIKTRGQQVTLSCSPISGHRSVSWYQQTPGQGLQFLFEYFSETQRNKGNFPGRFSGRQFSNSRSEMNVSTLELGDSALYLCASSPNRDRGEQYFGPGTRLTVT.

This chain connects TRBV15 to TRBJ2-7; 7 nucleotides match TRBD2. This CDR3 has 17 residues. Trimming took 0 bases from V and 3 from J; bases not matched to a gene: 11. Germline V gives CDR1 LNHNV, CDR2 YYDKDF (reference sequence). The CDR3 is CATSRDGGRGTSYEQYF. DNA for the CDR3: TGTGCCACCAGCAGAGACGGAGGGCGGGGGACCAGCTACGAGCAGTACTTC. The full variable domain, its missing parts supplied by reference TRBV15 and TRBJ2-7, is DAMVIQNPRYQVTQFGKPVTLSCSQTLNHNVMYWYQQKSSQAPKLLFHYYDKDFNNEADTPDNFQSRRPNTSFCFLDIRSPGLGDTAMYLCATSRDGGRGTSYEQYFGPGTRLTVT.

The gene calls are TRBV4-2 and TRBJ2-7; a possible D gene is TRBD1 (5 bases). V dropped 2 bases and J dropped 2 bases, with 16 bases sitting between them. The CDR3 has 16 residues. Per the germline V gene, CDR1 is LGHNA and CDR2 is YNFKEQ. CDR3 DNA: TGTGCCAGCAGCCAAAGCTCGATAGGCAGGGCCTACGAGCAGTACTTC. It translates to CASSQSSIGRAYEQYF.

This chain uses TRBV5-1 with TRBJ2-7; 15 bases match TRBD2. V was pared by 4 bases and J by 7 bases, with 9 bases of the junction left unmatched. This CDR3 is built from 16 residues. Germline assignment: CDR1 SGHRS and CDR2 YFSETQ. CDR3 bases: TGCGCCAGCAGCCAAAGGACTAGCGGGGGGGCGGAAGAGCAGTACTTC. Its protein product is CASSQRTSGGAEEQYF.

CDR3 coding DNA: TGTGCCAGTAGTGCACAGCGAGTTAATTCACCCCTCCACTTT. It translates to CASSAQRVNSPLHF. The chain combines TRBV19 with TRBJ1-6, with D hard to call. CDR1 and CDR2 from the germline V gene are LNHDA and SQIVND (reference sequence). Trimming shortened V by 5 bases and J by 6 bases, and 11 bases separated the two germline ends. The CDR3 is 14 amino acids.

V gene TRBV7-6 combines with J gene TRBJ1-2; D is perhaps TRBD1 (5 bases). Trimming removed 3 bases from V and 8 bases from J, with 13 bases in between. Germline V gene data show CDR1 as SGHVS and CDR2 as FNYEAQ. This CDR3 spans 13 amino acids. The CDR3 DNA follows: TGTGCCAGCAGCTTTGTTCTCGGACAAGGCTACACCTTC. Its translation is CASSFVLGQGYTF.

CDR3 bases: TGCGCCAGCAGCTTCGGGGGAGGGACTGGCTCTGATACGCAGTATTTT. Translated, it gives CASSFGGGTGSDTQYF. This chain links TRBV5-1 with TRBJ2-3, with TRBD2 identical over 7 bases. The germline V gene has CDR1 SGHRS and CDR2 YFSETQ. Trimming cost V 2 bases and J 6 bases; bases outside gene matches: 12. The CDR3 length is 16 residues.

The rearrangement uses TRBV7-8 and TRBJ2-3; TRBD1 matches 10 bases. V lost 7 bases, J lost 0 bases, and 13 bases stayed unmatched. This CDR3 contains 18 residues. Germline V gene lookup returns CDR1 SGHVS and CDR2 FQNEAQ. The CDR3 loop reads CASIADRGVLTSTDTQYF. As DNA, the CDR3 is TGTGCCAGCATCGCGGACAGGGGGGTATTAACTAGCACAGATACGCAGTATTTT.

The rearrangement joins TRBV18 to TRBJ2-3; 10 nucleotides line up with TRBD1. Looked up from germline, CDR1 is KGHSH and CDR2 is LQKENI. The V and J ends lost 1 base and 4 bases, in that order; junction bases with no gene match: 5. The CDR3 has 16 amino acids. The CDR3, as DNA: TGTGCCAGCTCACCACGCGACAGGGGGCGCGCAGATACGCAGTATTTT. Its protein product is CASSPRDRGRADTQYF.

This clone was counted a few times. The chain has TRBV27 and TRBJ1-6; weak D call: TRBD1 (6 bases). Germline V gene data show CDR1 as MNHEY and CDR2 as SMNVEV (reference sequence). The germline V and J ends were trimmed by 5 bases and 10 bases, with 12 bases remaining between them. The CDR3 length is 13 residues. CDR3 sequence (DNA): TGTGCCAGCAGTGAGGGGGAAGGGTCACCCCTCCACTTT. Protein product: CASSEGEGSPLHF.